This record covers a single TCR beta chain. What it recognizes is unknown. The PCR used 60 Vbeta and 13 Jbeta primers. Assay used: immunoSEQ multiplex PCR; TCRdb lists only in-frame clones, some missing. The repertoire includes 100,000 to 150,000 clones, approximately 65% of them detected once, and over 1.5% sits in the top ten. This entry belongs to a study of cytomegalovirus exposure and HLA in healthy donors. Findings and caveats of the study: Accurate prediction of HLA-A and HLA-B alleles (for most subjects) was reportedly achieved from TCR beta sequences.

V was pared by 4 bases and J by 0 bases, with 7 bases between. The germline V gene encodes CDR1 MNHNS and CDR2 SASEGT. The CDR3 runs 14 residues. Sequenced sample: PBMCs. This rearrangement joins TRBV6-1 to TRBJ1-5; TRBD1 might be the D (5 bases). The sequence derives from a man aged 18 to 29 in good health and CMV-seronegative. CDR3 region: CASSGQLSNQPQHF. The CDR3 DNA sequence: TGTGCCAGCAGTGGACAGCTTAGCAATCAGCCCCAGCATTTT.